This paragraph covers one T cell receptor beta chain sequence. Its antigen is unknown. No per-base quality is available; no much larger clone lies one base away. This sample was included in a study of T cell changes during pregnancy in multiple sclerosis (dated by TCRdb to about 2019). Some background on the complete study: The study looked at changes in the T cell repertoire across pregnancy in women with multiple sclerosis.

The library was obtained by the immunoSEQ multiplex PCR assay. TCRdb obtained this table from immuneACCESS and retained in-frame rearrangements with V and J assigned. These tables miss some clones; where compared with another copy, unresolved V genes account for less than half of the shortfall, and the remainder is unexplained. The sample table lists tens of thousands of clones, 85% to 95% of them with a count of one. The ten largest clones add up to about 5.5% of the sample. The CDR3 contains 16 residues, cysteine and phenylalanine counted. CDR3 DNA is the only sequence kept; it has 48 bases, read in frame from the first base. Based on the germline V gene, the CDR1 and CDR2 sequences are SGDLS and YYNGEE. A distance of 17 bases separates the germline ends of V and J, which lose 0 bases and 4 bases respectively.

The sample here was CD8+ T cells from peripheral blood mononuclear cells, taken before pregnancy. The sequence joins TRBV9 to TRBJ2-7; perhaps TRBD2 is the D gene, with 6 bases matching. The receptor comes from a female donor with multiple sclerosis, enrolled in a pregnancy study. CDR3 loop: CASSVAPGGTSYEQYF. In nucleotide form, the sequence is TGTGCCAGCAGCGTAGCCCCCGGCGGGACGTCATACGAGCAGTACTTC.